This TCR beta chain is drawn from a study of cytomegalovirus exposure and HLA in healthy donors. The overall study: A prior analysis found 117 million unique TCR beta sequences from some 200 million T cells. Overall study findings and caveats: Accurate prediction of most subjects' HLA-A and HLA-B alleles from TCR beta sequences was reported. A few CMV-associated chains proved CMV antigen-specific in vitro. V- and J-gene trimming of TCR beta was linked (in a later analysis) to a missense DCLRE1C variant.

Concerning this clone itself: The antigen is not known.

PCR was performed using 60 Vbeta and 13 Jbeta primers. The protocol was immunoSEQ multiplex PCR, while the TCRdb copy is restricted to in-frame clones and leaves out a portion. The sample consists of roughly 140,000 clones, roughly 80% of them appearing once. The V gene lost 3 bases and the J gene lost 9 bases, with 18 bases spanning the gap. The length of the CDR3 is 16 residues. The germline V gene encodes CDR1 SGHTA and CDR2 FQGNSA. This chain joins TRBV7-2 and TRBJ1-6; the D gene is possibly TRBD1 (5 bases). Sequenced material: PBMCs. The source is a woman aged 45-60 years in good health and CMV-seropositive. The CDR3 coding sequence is TGTGCCAGCAGCTTTCAGGGTTCTCCGGTGGGTTCACCCCTCCACTTT. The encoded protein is CASSFQGSPVGSPLHF.